This entry lists 8 T cell receptor beta chains sequenced from one sample in a study of blood T cells in healthy people across ages. PCR was performed a second time for about 7 to 11 cycles using a sample-barcoded 5' primer and a J-beta primer mix. One entry per CDR3 protein results from TCRdb running MiXCR on the 5' RACE reads. The repertoire holds more than 900,000 distinct CDR3 sequences, approximately 32% seen once, with 10% to 13% in the top ten. This sample also belongs to another study, concerning T cells of mothers and their children.

The specimen sequenced was blood. These receptors were taken from a middle-aged woman in good health.

This chain uses TRBV12-3 or TRBV12-4 with TRBJ2-1; tentative D call: TRBD2 (6 bases). The length of the CDR3 is 13 residues. V was shortened by 5 bases and J by 8 bases, with 13 bases between the two germline ends. CDR3 bases: TGTGCCAGCAGTCAACGGTGGGGGGATGAGCAGTTCTTC. Amino acid sequence: CASSQRWGDEQFF.

This clonotype has at least ten counts. The chain uses TRBV15 and TRBJ2-7; 10 nucleotides match TRBD1. Germline trimming cut 0 bases from V and 3 bases from J; bases unmatched to any gene: 2. CDR1 is LNHNV and CDR2 is YYDKDF in the germline V gene (reference sequence). The CDR3 consists of 15 residues. CDR3 amino acids: CATSRDRTGGYEQYF. Written as DNA, the CDR3 is TGTGCCACCAGCAGAGATCGGACAGGGGGCTACGAGCAGTACTTC.

The chain uses TRBV10-3 and TRBJ1-6; D unresolved. The CDR3 contains 13 residues. Germline lookup yields CDR1 ENHRY and CDR2 SYGVKD. Trimming took off 6 bases at V and 10 bases at J, with 13 bases between the two ends. The CDR3 DNA follows: TGTGCCATCAGGTCGGACGGGAGCTCACCCCTCCACTTT. Its translation is CAIRSDGSSPLHF.

The CDR3 region is CASRPTDRTASYEQYF. The CDR3 DNA reads TGTGCCAGTAGGCCAACCGACAGAACTGCCTCCTACGAGCAGTACTTC. This chain connects TRBV19 to TRBJ2-7; D is perhaps TRBD1 (5 bases). Deletions cut 6 bases from V and 0 bases from J, with 18 bases between. Looked up from germline, CDR1 is LNHDA and CDR2 is SQIVND (reference sequence). The length of the CDR3 is 16 residues.

This clonotype was observed many times. The CDR3: CASIAGENEQYF. The CDR3 DNA follows: TGTGCCAGCATCGCAGGGGAGAACGAGCAGTACTTC. The chain couples TRBV28 to TRBJ2-7; tentative D call: TRBD1 (6 bases). Germline CDR1 reads MDHEN; CDR2 reads SYDVKM. The CDR3 runs to 12 residues. The V end was cut by 7 bases, the J end by 5 bases, with 12 bases between.

The chain combines TRBV19 with TRBJ2-7; D is uncertain. The CDR3 spans 14 residues. CDR1 LNHDA and CDR2 SQIVND come from the germline V gene (reference sequence). Trimming removed 3 bases at V and 0 bases at J, with 9 bases between. For the CDR3, the DNA is TGTGCCAGTAGTATGGCAGAGAGCTCCTACGAGCAGTACTTC. This translates into CASSMAESSYEQYF.

A few counts support this clonotype. The chain recombines TRBV12-3 or TRBV12-4 with TRBJ2-6, with D perhaps matching TRBD1 (5 bases). CDR3 length equals 16 residues. V was trimmed by 3 bases and J by 0 bases, leaving 9 bases between them. CDR3 residues: CASSLFGASGANVLTF. CDR3 DNA: TGTGCCAGCAGTTTGTTTGGGGCCTCTGGGGCCAACGTCCTGACTTTC.

CDR3 in amino acids: CASTRTGQGYTF. CDR3 sequence (DNA): TGTGCCAGCACCCGGACAGGGCAAGGCTACACCTTC. The gene calls are TRBV28 and TRBJ1-2; 8 positions agree with TRBD1. V trimming: 7 bases; J trimming: 8 bases; junction bases outside the gene matches: 6. Germline V gene sequence: CDR1 MDHEN, CDR2 SYDVKM. This CDR3 spans 12 amino acids.